The clone carrying this T cell receptor (beta chain) has a handful of counts. PCR amplification relied on 60 Vbeta primers (plus 13 Jbeta primers). Sequencing used immunoSEQ multiplex PCR; TCRdb keeps in-frame clones, though not all of them. The data contain around 190,000 clones, roughly 9.4% of them singletons. This CDR3 region has 14 residues. The germline V gene has CDR1 LNHDA and CDR2 SQIVND (reference sequence). The germline V and J ends were trimmed by 3 bases and 9 bases, with 15 bases remaining between them. The data stem from a study of cytomegalovirus exposure and HLA in healthy donors. The overall study: The approximately 120 million unique TCR beta sequences, from around 200 million T cells, were found by an earlier analysis.

V is TRBV19 and J is TRBJ2-1; a possible D gene is TRBD2 (5 bases). Sequencing was performed on PBMCs. This TCR was recovered from a woman aged 25 to 39 in good health and CMV-seropositive. In nucleotides, the CDR3 is TGTGCCAGTAGTATCCGAGGGCCCGACCCTGAGCAGTTCTTC. Its translation: CASSIRGPDPEQFF.